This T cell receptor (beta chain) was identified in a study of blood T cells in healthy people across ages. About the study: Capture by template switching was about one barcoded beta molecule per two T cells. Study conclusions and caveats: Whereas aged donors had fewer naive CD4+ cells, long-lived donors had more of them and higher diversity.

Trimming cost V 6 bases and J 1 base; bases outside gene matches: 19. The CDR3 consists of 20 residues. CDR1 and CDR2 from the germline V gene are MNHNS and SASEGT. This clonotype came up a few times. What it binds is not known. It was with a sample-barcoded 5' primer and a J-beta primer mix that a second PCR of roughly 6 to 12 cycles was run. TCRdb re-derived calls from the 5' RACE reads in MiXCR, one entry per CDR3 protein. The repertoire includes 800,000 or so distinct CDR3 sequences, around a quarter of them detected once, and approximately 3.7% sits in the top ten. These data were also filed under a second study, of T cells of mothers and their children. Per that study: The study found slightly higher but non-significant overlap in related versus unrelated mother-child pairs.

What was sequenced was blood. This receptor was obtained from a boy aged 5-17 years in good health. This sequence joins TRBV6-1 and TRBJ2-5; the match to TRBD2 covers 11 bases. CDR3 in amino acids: CASSPRTSGSSNYIQETQYF. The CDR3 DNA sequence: TGTGCCAGCAGCCCACGGACTAGCGGGTCTAGTAACTATATCCAAGAGACCCAGTACTTC.